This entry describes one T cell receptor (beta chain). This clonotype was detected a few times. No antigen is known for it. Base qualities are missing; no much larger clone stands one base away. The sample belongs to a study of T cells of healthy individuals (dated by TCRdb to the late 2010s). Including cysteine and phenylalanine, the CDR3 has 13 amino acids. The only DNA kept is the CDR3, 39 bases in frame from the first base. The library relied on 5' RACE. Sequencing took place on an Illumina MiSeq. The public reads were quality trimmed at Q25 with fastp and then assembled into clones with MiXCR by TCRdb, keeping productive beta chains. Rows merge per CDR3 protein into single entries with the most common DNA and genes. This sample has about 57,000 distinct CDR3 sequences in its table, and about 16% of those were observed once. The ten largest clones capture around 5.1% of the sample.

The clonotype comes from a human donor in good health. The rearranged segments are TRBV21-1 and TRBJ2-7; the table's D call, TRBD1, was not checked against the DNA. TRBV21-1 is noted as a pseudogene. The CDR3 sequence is CASSHRDRREQYF. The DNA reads TGTGCCAGCAGCCACCGGGACAGAAGGGAGCAGTACTTC.